This is a list of T cell receptor beta chains from one sample in a study of shared clonotypes between healthy human individuals. TCRdb's copy holds only in-frame clones and misses some; the assay was immunoSEQ multiplex PCR. The table has around 700,000 clones, 74% seen once; the top ten hold approximately 1.6%. Source material: memory CD4+ T cells sorted from blood. Receptor source: a woman between 25 and 40 years old in good health. CDR3s include the opening cysteine and the closing phenylalanine or tryptophan. The order of the fields is CDR3 length, J gene, clone size, V gene, D gene, CDR3 DNA, CDR3 protein. A D gene is named only where the DNA matches it firmly. Clone size is shown for a subset of rows, as once, few, many or a class of expanded clone.

>14|TRBJ1-2|-|TRBV5-4|-
TGTGCCAGCAGCTTGGTTCGGGCCGCCTATGGCTACACCTTC
CASSLVRAAYGYTF
>16|TRBJ1-1|-|TRBV6-6|-
TGTGCCAGCAGATCCAGGGAAGGCCTCCAGAACACTGAAGCTTTCTTT
CASRSREGLQNTEAFF
>15|TRBJ1-1|-|TRBV19|-
TGTGCCAGTAGTAGCCCGGGGGCTGGGGACACTGAAGCTTTCTTT
CASSSPGAGDTEAFF
>11|TRBJ2-3|-|TRBV20-1|-
TGCAGTGCCAGAAACAGAGATACGCAGTATTTT
CSARNRDTQYF
>14|TRBJ2-4|-|TRBV27|-
TGTGCCAGCAGCCTCCGCTCGGACAAAAACATTCAGTACTTC
CASSLRSDKNIQYF
>13|TRBJ1-3|-|TRBV11-2|-
TGTGCCAGCAGCGCCCGGCTAGGTCACACCATATATTTT
CASSARLGHTIYF
>15|TRBJ2-5|few|TRBV9|-
TGTGCCAGCAGCGTAGGGGGGGTTCTTCAAGAGACCCAGTACTTC
CASSVGGVLQETQYF
>15|TRBJ2-2|-|TRBV5-1|-
TGCGCCAGCAGCTTGGTCGACAGTATGTCCGGGGAGCTGTTTTTT
CASSLVDSMSGELFF
>16|TRBJ1-5|-|TRBV6-6|-
TGTGCCAGCAGTTACTCGACGACAGCCGGCAATCAGCCCCAGCATTTT
CASSYSTTAGNQPQHF
>14|TRBJ2-5|-|TRBV27|TRBD1
TGTGCCAGCAGTTCGACAGGGCTTCTCGGGACCCAGTACTTC
CASSSTGLLGTQYF
>12|TRBJ2-3|once|TRBV29-1|-
TGCAGCGTTGACCGGCAGGAGGATACGCAGTATTTT
CSVDRQEDTQYF
>15|TRBJ1-2|-|TRBV28|-
TGTGCCAGCACGGGGGGCGCAGGGGTTAACTATGGCTACACCTTC
CASTGGAGVNYGYTF
>14|TRBJ2-1|-|TRBV19|TRBD1
TGTGCCACCTCCCGGGACAGGAATTACAATGAGCAGTTCTTC
CATSRDRNYNEQFF
>13|TRBJ2-5|-|TRBV14|-
TGTGCCAGCAGCTACTCACAGCAAGAGACCCAGTACTTC
CASSYSQQETQYF
>14|TRBJ2-3|-|TRBV2|TRBD2
TGTGCCAGCAGTGAAGCATTTAGCGGGAGGGCCCTGTATTTT
CASSEAFSGRALYF
>14|TRBJ2-3|-|TRBV5-1|-
TGCGCCAGCAGCTTGGTAAGCGGCACAGATACGCAGTATTTT
CASSLVSGTDTQYF
>13|TRBJ1-4|-|TRBV28|-
TGTGCCACAAAGGACCCACGAGACGAAAAACTGTTTTTT
CATKDPRDEKLFF
>15|TRBJ2-1|-|TRBV19|TRBD2
TGTGCCAGTAGCAGGGCGGGAGGACCTTACAATGAGCAGTTCTTC
CASSRAGGPYNEQFF
>12|TRBJ2-5|few|TRBV27|-
TGTGCCAGCGGCCCCCAGGGAGAGACCCAGTACTTC
CASGPQGETQYF
>13|TRBJ2-1|-|TRBV7-9|-
TGTGCCAGCACCCCTCGGAATGGGAATGAGCAGTTCTTC
CASTPRNGNEQFF
>17|TRBJ2-2|once|TRBV7-2|TRBD2
TGTGCCACCCCCCGTGGGGGACTAGCGGGAGGGGCCAGGGAGCTGTTTTTT
CATPRGGLAGGARELFF
>15|TRBJ2-5|-|TRBV18|TRBD1
TGTGCCAGCTCGTCATCGGACAGGGGGCGGGAGACCCAGTACTTC
CASSSSDRGRETQYF
>13|TRBJ2-7|-|TRBV7-8|-
TGTGCCAGCAGTCCCGGGCGGTTCGGCGAGCAGTACTTC
CASSPGRFGEQYF
>13|TRBJ1-3|-|TRBV28|TRBD1
TGTGCCAGCAGTTTCAACAGGGGCTACACCATATATTTT
CASSFNRGYTIYF
>18|TRBJ1-1|-|TRBV5-1|TRBD1
TGCGCCAGCAGCTCACCCGGGGACAGGGCGCCCATGAACACTGAAGCTTTCTTT
CASSSPGDRAPMNTEAFF
>14|TRBJ1-4|-|TRBV10-3|-
TGTGCCATCAGTGAGTCGGTGGGGCCCGAAAAACTGTTTTTT
CAISESVGPEKLFF
>14|TRBJ2-7|-|TRBV7-2|TRBD2
TGTGCCAGCAGCGTCCTGGGGGGGAACTACGAGCAGTACTTC
CASSVLGGNYEQYF
>12|TRBJ2-7|-|TRBV14|-
TGTGCCAGCAGCCAAGAGTTCCACGAGCAGTACTTC
CASSQEFHEQYF
>14|TRBJ1-3|-|TRBV2|-
TGTGCCAGCAGTGCCCGGGTCTCTGGAAACACCATATATTTT
CASSARVSGNTIYF
>15|TRBJ2-3|few|TRBV6-1|-
TGTGCCAGCAGGACCGAACTGATTAACACAGATACGCAGTATTTT
CASRTELINTDTQYF
>15|TRBJ2-7|-|TRBV6-6|-
TGTGCCAGCAGTTCGAGGGACGGCAGCTCCTACGAGCAGTACTTC
CASSSRDGSSYEQYF
>14|TRBJ2-7|-|TRBV27|TRBD2
TGTGCCAGCAGTTTATCGCGGGAGGCCTACGAGCAGTACTTC
CASSLSREAYEQYF
>15|TRBJ1-1|-|TRBV11-2|-
TGTGCCAGCAGCTTAGGGTGGCGGGGTCCTACTGAAGCTTTCTTT
CASSLGWRGPTEAFF
>15|TRBJ1-3|-|TRBV28|TRBD1
TGTGCCAGCAGTCTGGGACAGAGCTCTGGAAACACCATATATTTT
CASSLGQSSGNTIYF
>15|TRBJ2-1|once|TRBV28|-
TGTGCCAGCAGTTTTGGGGGGAATAGGGGCAATGAGCAGTTCTTC
CASSFGGNRGNEQFF
>18|TRBJ2-3|many|TRBV7-2|TRBD2
TGTGCCAGCAGCTTAGGGGCATCCGGGACTAGCGGCACAGATACGCAGTATTTT
CASSLGASGTSGTDTQYF
>17|TRBJ2-5|-|TRBV11-2|TRBD2
TGTGCCAGCAGCGTCGGGGCTAGCGGAAGTATGGGAGAGACCCAGTACTTC
CASSVGASGSMGETQYF
>13|TRBJ1-3|-|TRBV7-9|-
TGTGCCAGCCGCCCGAGCTCTGGAAACACCATATATTTT
CASRPSSGNTIYF
>13|TRBJ2-7|-|TRBV18|-
TGTGCCAGCTCCTCCGGGGGGCCCTACGAGCAGTACTTC
CASSSGGPYEQYF
>14|TRBJ2-7|-|TRBV28|-
TGTGCCAGCAGCTCCGGCGTCGTAATCTACGAGCAGTACTTC
CASSSGVVIYEQYF
>16|TRBJ2-2|once|TRBV7-2|-
TGTGCCAGCAGCCTCATACAGACAGCATCCACCGGGGAGCTGTTTTTT
CASSLIQTASTGELFF